This TCR beta chain was sequenced during a study of blood T cell repertoires in COVID-19. Study-wide context: Sources were T cells, B-cell-depleted T cells, or PBMCs; the material itself was cDNA or gDNA.

Libraries were prepared by immunoSEQ multiplex PCR; TCRdb keeps only in-frame clonotypes and omits some of them. The repertoire consists of tens of thousands of clones, with approximately 90% occurring once and the leading ten covering around 2.2%. The ends lost 7 bases at V and 10 bases at J; junction bases unmatched: 8. CDR1 and CDR2 (germline): SQVTM, ANQGSEA. The CDR3 is made up of 12 amino acids. The sequencing input was peripheral blood. The sequence derives from a man over 45 with active COVID-19. The V and J genes are TRBV29-1 and TRBJ1-4; TRBD1 aligns across 8 bases. For the CDR3, the DNA is TGCAGCGCAGAGGAACAGGGGGGAAAACTGTTTTTT. Amino acids: CSAEEQGGKLFF.